Listed below are T cell receptor beta chains from one sample, sequenced in a study of shared clonotypes between healthy human individuals. Produced via immunoSEQ multiplex PCR; TCRdb's table is partial and in-frame only. The sample consists of about 2.3 million clones, 85% to 95% of them appearing once. Sequencing was done on a sample of naive CD4+ T cells from PBMCs. These TCRs come from a man between 18 and 29 years old in good health. Some clones in this sample may be carry-over from other donors' samples. Each CDR3 is given with its conserved first and last residue. A D gene is named only where the DNA matches it firmly. A row's size may be missing; if present it is once, few, many or a size class.

v_call: TRBV7-6
j_call: TRBJ2-1
clone_size: .
d_call: TRBD2
cdr3_nt: TGTGCCAGCAGCTCTAGGGCCGGGACTAACTACAATGAGCAGTTCTTC
cdr3_aa: CASSSRAGTNYNEQFF

v_call: TRBV4-1
j_call: TRBJ1-5
clone_size: .
d_call: TRBD1
cdr3_nt: TGCGCCAGCAGCCAAGGGCCCCAGGAAGGGGGCTCGCCCCAGCATTTT
cdr3_aa: CASSQGPQEGGSPQHF

v_call: TRBV18
j_call: TRBJ2-7
clone_size: .
d_call: .
cdr3_nt: TGTGCCAGCTCACAACTCTCCGGGTCCGTGGGAGAGCAGTACTTC
cdr3_aa: CASSQLSGSVGEQYF

v_call: TRBV6-5
j_call: TRBJ1-5
clone_size: .
d_call: TRBD1
cdr3_nt: TGTGCCAGCAGAGTTAACAGGGGAGGGCAGCCCCAGCATTTT
cdr3_aa: CASRVNRGGQPQHF

v_call: TRBV19
j_call: TRBJ1-4
clone_size: .
d_call: .
cdr3_nt: TGTGCCAGTAGCCCCGCATTAGGGGCAACTAATGAAAAACTGTTTTTT
cdr3_aa: CASSPALGATNEKLFF

v_call: TRBV7-2
j_call: TRBJ1-1
clone_size: .
d_call: .
cdr3_nt: TGTGCCAGCAGCTTAGACCAGGGCGGTGAAGCTTTCTTT
cdr3_aa: CASSLDQGGEAFF

v_call: TRBV18
j_call: TRBJ2-1
clone_size: .
d_call: TRBD2
cdr3_nt: TGTGCCAGCTCACTTTTAGCGGGGGGCTCCTACAATGAGCAGTTCTTC
cdr3_aa: CASSLLAGGSYNEQFF

v_call: TRBV6-4
j_call: TRBJ2-2
clone_size: .
d_call: .
cdr3_nt: TGTGCCAGCAGTGACTCAGTTCGAGGCCCCGGGGAGCTGTTTTTT
cdr3_aa: CASSDSVRGPGELFF

v_call: TRBV14
j_call: TRBJ1-1
clone_size: .
d_call: .
cdr3_nt: TGTGCCAGCAGCCAAGATGCGGAGACTGAAGCTTTCTTT
cdr3_aa: CASSQDAETEAFF

v_call: TRBV4-1
j_call: TRBJ1-5
clone_size: .
d_call: TRBD1
cdr3_nt: TGCGCCAGCAGCCTGGGGACAGGGGGTCGGTTAGGGCAGCCCCAGCATTTT
cdr3_aa: CASSLGTGGRLGQPQHF

v_call: TRBV20-1
j_call: TRBJ1-2
clone_size: .
d_call: .
cdr3_nt: TGCAGTGGAGGGGAAGTATATGGCTACACCTTC
cdr3_aa: CSGGEVYGYTF

v_call: TRBV19
j_call: TRBJ2-7
clone_size: .
d_call: .
cdr3_nt: TGTGCCAGTAGACCAGCAGGGCGGCAGTCCTACGAGCAGTACTTC
cdr3_aa: CASRPAGRQSYEQYF

v_call: TRBV18
j_call: TRBJ2-4
clone_size: once
d_call: .
cdr3_nt: TGTGCCAGCTCACCAAGTGGTTACATTCAGTACTTC
cdr3_aa: CASSPSGYIQYF

v_call: TRBV19
j_call: TRBJ1-2
clone_size: .
d_call: .
cdr3_nt: TGTGCCAGCCAGTGGGGCCCCTATGGCTACACCTTC
cdr3_aa: CASQWGPYGYTF

v_call: TRBV7-2
j_call: TRBJ1-5
clone_size: .
d_call: .
cdr3_nt: TGTGCCAGCAGCTTAGAAGGGAGCAGAAATCAGCCCCAGCATTTT
cdr3_aa: CASSLEGSRNQPQHF

v_call: TRBV4-2
j_call: TRBJ1-2
clone_size: .
d_call: .
cdr3_nt: TGTGCCAGCAGCTCAAGTGTGTCCAGCGGCTATGGCTACACCTTC
cdr3_aa: CASSSSVSSGYGYTF

v_call: TRBV7-3
j_call: TRBJ2-3
clone_size: .
d_call: .
cdr3_nt: TGTGCCAGCAGCTTCGGCGGCGGTAGCACAGATACGCAGTATTTT
cdr3_aa: CASSFGGGSTDTQYF

v_call: TRBV30
j_call: TRBJ2-3
clone_size: .
d_call: TRBD1
cdr3_nt: TGTGCCTGGAGTCCAACAGGGGGCAGGGCAGATACGCAGTATTTT
cdr3_aa: CAWSPTGGRADTQYF

v_call: TRBV5-1
j_call: TRBJ2-1
clone_size: .
d_call: TRBD2
cdr3_nt: TGCGCCAGCAGCCCGAAACTAGCGAATCAATACAATGAGCAGTTCTTC
cdr3_aa: CASSPKLANQYNEQFF

v_call: TRBV27
j_call: TRBJ1-3
clone_size: .
d_call: .
cdr3_nt: TGTGCCAGCAGGTATAACTCTGGAAACACCATATATTTT
cdr3_aa: CASRYNSGNTIYF

v_call: TRBV6-1
j_call: TRBJ2-5
clone_size: .
d_call: .
cdr3_nt: TGTGCCAGCAGCCAAGACAATGGGGAGACCCAGTACTTC
cdr3_aa: CASSQDNGETQYF

v_call: TRBV25-1
j_call: TRBJ1-6
clone_size: .
d_call: .
cdr3_nt: TGTGCCAGCACCCCCTCCGGTAATTCACCCCTCCACTTT
cdr3_aa: CASTPSGNSPLHF

v_call: TRBV4-3
j_call: TRBJ2-2
clone_size: .
d_call: .
cdr3_nt: TGCGCCAGCAGCTATTTATGGGGGCCCGGGGAGCTGTTTTTT
cdr3_aa: CASSYLWGPGELFF

v_call: TRBV2
j_call: TRBJ1-2
clone_size: .
d_call: .
cdr3_nt: TGTGCCAGTTCGACAGGATCCGGGGAGGGCTACACCTTC
cdr3_aa: CASSTGSGEGYTF

v_call: TRBV29-1
j_call: TRBJ2-2
clone_size: few
d_call: .
cdr3_nt: TGCAGCGTTGAATTGGGGTCAGGCACCGGGGAGCTGTTTTTT
cdr3_aa: CSVELGSGTGELFF

v_call: TRBV29-1
j_call: TRBJ1-1
clone_size: .
d_call: TRBD1
cdr3_nt: TGCAGCGAGACAGGGGGGTACACTGAAGCTTTCTTT
cdr3_aa: CSETGGYTEAFF

v_call: TRBV29-1
j_call: TRBJ2-3
clone_size: .
d_call: .
cdr3_nt: TGCAGCGTTAGATTGACTCAAGATACGCAGTATTTT
cdr3_aa: CSVRLTQDTQYF

v_call: TRBV6-5
j_call: TRBJ1-1
clone_size: .
d_call: TRBD1
cdr3_nt: TGTGCCAGCAGAGTAACAGGGGGCACTGAAGCTTTCTTT
cdr3_aa: CASRVTGGTEAFF